The entry below gives a single T cell receptor (beta chain) sequence along with its context. The source of the sample is a study of blood T cell repertoires in COVID-19. On the study more broadly: PBMCs, B-cell-depleted T cells, or T cells provided the cDNA or gDNA that made up the material.

V lost 5 bases and J 2 bases, leaving 16 bases between the germline ends. CDR1 and CDR2 from the germline V gene are LNHDA and SQIVND (reference sequence). This CDR3 spans 16 amino acids. Repertoires were generated with immunoSEQ multiplex PCR, while TCRdb's copy carries only in-frame clones and drops some. The table lists roughly 570,000 clones, roughly 89% of them singletons. The clonotype was recovered from a woman aged 50 to 60 with COVID-19, enrolled during active disease. Input material: peripheral blood. The chain carries TRBV19 and TRBJ1-3; maybe TRBD1 (6 bases). The CDR3 loop is CASSPTPRGAGNTIYF. The CDR3, as DNA: TGTGCCAGTAGTCCAACCCCCAGGGGAGCTGGAAACACCATATATTTT.